This T cell receptor beta chain stems from a study of CD8 T cells in Susac syndrome. Reverse transcription of roughly 0.45 to 1 ug RNA was carried out with random hexamers. From the immunoSEQ multiplex PCR reads, TCRdb called clonotypes with MiXCR, one entry per CDR3 protein. Of about 120,000 distinct CDR3 sequences in the sample, 85% to 95% are singletons; the top ten hold roughly 0.12%. Sequenced input: CD8+ T cells from PBMCs. The receptor was derived from a human donor in good health.

CDR3 in DNA: TGTGCCAGCAGAAGGTCGGCGAACGTCCTTAATTCACCCCTCCACTTT. Translating it yields CASRRSANVLNSPLHF. The gene calls are TRBV21-1 and TRBJ1-6. TRBV21-1 is a documented pseudogene. The length of the CDR3 is 16 residues.